Each of the 8 T cell receptor beta chains below was sequenced from the same sample in a study of shared clonotypes between healthy human individuals. Libraries were prepared by immunoSEQ multiplex PCR; TCRdb keeps only in-frame clonotypes and omits some of them. This table has roughly 500,000 clones, about four fifths appearing once. What was sequenced was PBMCs. These receptors were taken from a middle-aged woman in good health. Some clones in this sample may be carry-over from other donors' samples.

The chain uses TRBV7-2 and TRBJ1-4, with D possibly matching TRBD1 (6 bases). V lost 4 bases, J lost 7 bases, and 16 bases lay in between. The CDR3 has 15 residues. The V gene's germline CDR1 is SGHTA and CDR2 FQGNSA. CDR3 sequence (DNA): TGTGCCAGCAGCTCCCGTTCTGGGGGCACTGAAAAACTGTTTTTT. It encodes CASSSRSGGTEKLFF.

CDR3 in DNA: TGTGCCAGCAGCTTGGACTACTACCCGGGCAATGAGCAGTTCTTC. Amino acids: CASSLDYYPGNEQFF. V gene TRBV5-4 combines with J gene TRBJ2-1; no firm D call. The germline CDR1 and CDR2 sequences are SGHNT and YYREEE (reference sequence). Deletions cut 0 bases from V and 6 bases from J, with 13 bases between. This CDR3 is built from 15 residues. Using reference TRBV5-4 and TRBJ2-1 for the parts outside the CDR3, the full variable domain is ETGVTQSPTHLIKTRGQQVTLRCSSQSGHNTVSWYQQALGQGPQFIFQYYREEENGRGNFPPRFSGLQFPNYSSELNVNALELDDSALYLCASSLDYYPGNEQFFGPGTRLTVL.

This clone was picked up one time. The chain employs TRBV27 and TRBJ2-7, with 9 bases aligning to TRBD2. V shed 9 bases and J 4 bases; nucleotides not matched to a gene: 7. This CDR3 has 13 amino acids. The V gene's germline CDR1 is MNHEY and CDR2 SMNVEV (reference sequence). CDR3 nucleotides: TGTGCCAGTTCTGCGGGAGGGAGATACGAGCAGTACTTC. Translated, it gives CASSAGGRYEQYF.

The chain joins TRBV4-1 to TRBJ1-5; D possibly corresponds to TRBD1 (5 bases). Germline V CDR1 and CDR2: MGHRA, YSYEKL. V was clipped by 5 bases and J by 1 base, with 18 bases between them. This CDR3 region has 17 residues. Here the CDR3 reads CASSATPVTVSNQPQHF. In nucleotides, the CDR3 is TGCGCCAGCAGCGCGACCCCAGTGACAGTAAGCAATCAGCCCCAGCATTTT.

This clone occurred a few times. Within the sample, other DNA sequences also encode this same CDR3. The rearrangement links TRBV27 to TRBJ1-5, with a possible D match to TRBD1 (6 bases). Germline V CDR1 and CDR2: MNHEY, SMNVEV (reference sequence). Deletions cut 3 bases from V and 2 bases from J, with 8 bases between. This CDR3 contains 14 residues. In nucleotides, the CDR3 is TGTGCCAGCAGTTTTTCAGGGGGCAATCAGCCCCAGCATTTT. This translates into CASSFSGGNQPQHF.

This clone came up once. The chain is built from TRBV2 and TRBJ1-4, with unresolved D. The CDR3 length is 14 residues. The ends were cut back, 4 bases at V and 7 bases at J, with 13 bases in the middle. Germline V lookup: CDR1 SNHLY, CDR2 FYNNEI. CDR3 DNA sequence: TGTGCCAGCAGTGGTGGAGGGTTTCGTGAAAAACTGTTTTTT. This encodes CASSGGGFREKLFF.

This clone was recorded many times. CDR3 DNA sequence: TGTGCCAGCAGCCTAGCCGCAGGGGGAGGGGGCTACGAGCAGTACTTC. Amino acid sequence: CASSLAAGGGGYEQYF. The genes are TRBV27 and TRBJ2-7; D assignment may be TRBD1 or TRBD2 (7 bases each). CDR1 is MNHEY, CDR2 SMNVEV, per germline (reference sequence). The CDR3 runs 16 residues. Deletions cut 6 bases from V and 3 bases from J, with 21 bases between.

The genes are TRBV28 and TRBJ1-2; 8 bases match TRBD1. Germline V lookup: CDR1 MDHEN, CDR2 SYDVKM. The CDR3 has 17 residues. The V gene end was trimmed by 2 bases and the J gene end by 13 bases; junction bases not matched to a gene: 21. CDR3 sequence: CASSLPNPGTGAGGTTF. The CDR3 DNA reads TGTGCCAGCAGTTTACCAAACCCCGGGACAGGTGCCGGCGGTACCACCTTC.